The 30 T cell receptor beta chains below all came from one sample that was sequenced in a study of control samples from healthy donors and cancer patients. Sequencing was performed with immunoSEQ multiplex PCR; in TCRdb, only in-frame clones are kept and a portion is missing. The sample includes some 130,000 clones, about 91% of them seen just once. What was sequenced was blood. These receptors all come from a man aged 40-50 years in good health.

This chain links TRBV24-1 with TRBJ1-1; D remains ambiguous. Germline lookup yields CDR1 KGHDR and CDR2 SFDVKD. There are 13 residues in the CDR3. V was trimmed by 8 bases and J by 1 base, leaving 10 bases between them. CDR3 nucleotides: TGTGCCACCACCACTACAGAGAACACTGAAGCTTTCTTT. It specifies CATTTTENTEAFF.

This chain connects TRBV5-6 to TRBJ1-6; maybe TRBD1 (5 bases). The germline CDR1 and CDR2 sequences are SGHDT and YYEEEE. Trimming removed 4 bases from V and 7 bases from J, with 9 bases in between. The CDR3 consists of 13 residues. Here the CDR3 DNA reads TGTGCCAGCAGCAGGGGAGCGAATTCACCCCTCCACTTT. Translating gives CASSRGANSPLHF. The full variable domain, its missing parts supplied by reference TRBV5-6 and TRBJ1-6, is DAGVTQSPTHLIKTRGQQVTLRCSPKSGHDTVSWYQQALGQGPQFIFQYYEEEERQRGNFPDRFSGHQFPNYSSELNVNALLLGDSALYLCASSRGANSPLHFGNGTRLTVT.

The chain combines TRBV5-4 with TRBJ1-1; D not resolved. The CDR3 is 14 amino acids. V lost 1 base and J 5 bases, leaving 12 bases between the germline ends. Germline V gene data show CDR1 as SGHNT and CDR2 as YYREEE (reference sequence). In nucleotides, the CDR3 is TGTGCCAGCAGCTTGTGGGGTACATGGACTGAAGCTTTCTTT. Residues: CASSLWGTWTEAFF.

The chain combines TRBV19 with TRBJ1-2; tentatively, D is TRBD1 (5 bases). CDR1 is LNHDA and CDR2 is SQIVND in the germline V gene (reference sequence). The ends were cut back, 1 base at V and 4 bases at J, with 10 bases in the middle. The CDR3 length is 14 residues. The CDR3 DNA is TGTGCCAGTAGTATAGGACAGAGGCTCTATGGCTACACCTTC. Translated, it gives CASSIGQRLYGYTF.

The chain has TRBV4-2 and TRBJ2-1; the D gene could be TRBD1 or TRBD2 (5 bases each). CDR3 length: 15 residues. The germline CDR1 and CDR2 sequences are LGHNA and YNFKEQ. With 4 bases removed from V and 2 bases from J, the gap between germline ends came to 12 bases. CDR3 sequence reads: CASSRGGGAYNEQFF. For the CDR3, the DNA is TGTGCCAGCAGCCGGGGTGGGGGAGCCTACAATGAGCAGTTCTTC.

A few counts support this clone. The chain uses TRBV24-1 and TRBJ2-6; no reliable D call. Trimming pared 5 bases from V and 4 bases from J, leaving 5 bases between. CDR1 and CDR2 (germline): KGHDR, SFDVKD. The CDR3 covers 13 residues. CDR3 in amino acids: CATSGIGANVLTF. CDR3 coding DNA: TGTGCCACCAGTGGGATCGGGGCCAACGTCCTGACTTTC.

The chain couples TRBV27 to TRBJ2-3; D might be TRBD1 (6 bases). Trimming shortened V by 3 bases and J by 14 bases, and 24 bases separated the two germline ends. The CDR3 runs to 15 residues. CDR1 MNHEY and CDR2 SMNVEV come from the germline V gene (reference sequence). In nucleotides, the CDR3 is TGTGCCAGCAGTTTTACCCCCCCGGGACAAAGGACTTCGTATTTT. Translating it yields CASSFTPPGQRTSYF.

This clone was detected once. This chain joins TRBV6-1 and TRBJ1-2; D possibly corresponds to TRBD1 (5 bases). Germline V gene lookup returns CDR1 MNHNS and CDR2 SASEGT. The V and J ends lost 0 bases and 7 bases respectively, with 9 bases between them. The CDR3 consists of 13 residues. The CDR3, as DNA: TGTGCCAGCAGTGAAGCGGGGGGGTCTGGCTACACCTTC. This translates into CASSEAGGSGYTF.

V is TRBV5-1 and J is TRBJ1-3; 10 bases match TRBD1. The ends lost 7 bases at V and 4 bases at J; junction bases unmatched: 2. Germline assignment: CDR1 SGHRS and CDR2 YFSETQ. The CDR3 runs to 13 residues. The DNA of the CDR3 is TGCGCCAGCGGGACAGGGGAAGGAAACACCATATATTTT. Amino acid sequence: CASGTGEGNTIYF. Full variable domain (outside the CDR3, taken from reference TRBV5-1 and TRBJ1-3): KAGVTQTPRYLIKTRGQQVTLSCSPISGHRSVSWYQQTPGQGLQFLFEYFSETQRNKGNFPGRFSGRQFSNSRSEMNVSTLELGDSALYLCASGTGEGNTIYFGEGSWLTVV.

This clone was detected once. The rearrangement joins TRBV2 to TRBJ1-6, with no clear D. The V gene lost 7 bases and the J gene lost 6 bases, with 10 bases spanning the gap. This CDR3 region has 13 residues. Looked up from germline, CDR1 is SNHLY and CDR2 is FYNNEI. The CDR3: CASKLNVNSPLHF. The CDR3 DNA reads as TGTGCCAGCAAATTGAACGTTAATTCACCCCTCCACTTT.

The CDR3 DNA sequence: TGTGCCACCTCAACCGTAGCGGGGGGCCCAGATACGCAGTATTTT. Encoded protein: CATSTVAGGPDTQYF. The chain has TRBV19 and TRBJ2-3, with TRBD2 matching over 10 bases. This CDR3 contains 15 residues. V lost 10 bases to trimming and J lost 4 bases; unmatched junction nucleotides: 11. The germline gives CDR1 LNHDA, CDR2 SQIVND (reference sequence).

The chain recombines TRBV7-3 with TRBJ2-3; D gene unclear. V lost 2 bases to trimming and J lost 1 base, with 1 base between them. The CDR3 sequence is 12 residues long. Germline lookup yields CDR1 SGHTA and CDR2 FQGTGA. For the CDR3, the DNA is TGTGCCAGCAGCTTAGGCACAGATACGCAGTATTTT. This sequence encodes CASSLGTDTQYF.

The V call is TRBV12-3 or TRBV12-4, the J call TRBJ1-2; no clear D. Deletions cut 4 bases from V and 5 bases from J, with 8 bases between. There are 12 residues in the CDR3. CDR3 sequence (DNA): TGTGCCAGCAGTTACGCCACATATGGCTACACCTTC. Translating gives CASSYATYGYTF.

The rearrangement uses TRBV10-3 and TRBJ2-3, with 8 bases lining up with TRBD2. Losses at the gene ends were 6 bases for V and 4 bases for J; bases not matched to a gene: 6. Per the germline V gene, CDR1 is ENHRY and CDR2 is SYGVKD. The CDR3 extends over 14 amino acids. CDR3 amino acids: CAIRYGGASDTQYF. The CDR3 region has the DNA TGTGCCATCAGGTACGGGGGGGCTTCAGATACGCAGTATTTT.

The rearrangement uses TRBV6-6 and TRBJ1-4, with 7 bases that match TRBD1. There are 14 residues in the CDR3. Looked up from germline, CDR1 is MNHNY and CDR2 is SVGAGI (reference sequence). Trimming took 7 bases from V and 1 from J; bases not matched to a gene: 3. The CDR3 DNA is TGTGCCAGCACCAGGGACAGAACTAATGAAAAACTGTTTTTT. Translated, it gives CASTRDRTNEKLFF.

CDR3 DNA sequence: TGCAGCGTTGATCCAGGCTCTGGAAACACCATATATTTT. Its translation is CSVDPGSGNTIYF. V is TRBV29-1 and J is TRBJ1-3; D unclear. The V and J ends lost 3 bases and 0 bases respectively, with 6 bases between them. The CDR3 length is 13 residues. The germline gives CDR1 SQVTM, CDR2 ANQGSEA.

V and J are TRBV12-3 or TRBV12-4 and TRBJ1-2, with 7 positions matching TRBD1. Unmatched junction bases numbered 3, after V lost 3 bases and J lost 5 bases. The CDR3 contains 13 residues. CDR3 amino acids: CASSFGRGYGYTF. The CDR3, as DNA: TGTGCCAGCAGTTTTGGCAGGGGGTATGGCTACACCTTC.

The chain employs TRBV12-5 and TRBJ2-1; 12 positions agree with TRBD1. V was pared by 6 bases and J by 0 bases, with 9 bases of the junction left unmatched. This CDR3 is built from 18 residues. Germline V CDR1 and CDR2: LGHNT, FRNRAP. DNA for the CDR3: TGTGCTAGTGGGTCGGGACAGGGGGCCTTAAGCTCCTACAATGAGCAGTTCTTC. This gives the protein CASGSGQGALSSYNEQFF.

V gene TRBV2 combines with J gene TRBJ1-1, with D unresolved. V was pared by 4 bases and J by 4 bases, with 7 bases between. Looked up from germline, CDR1 is SNHLY and CDR2 is FYNNEI. This CDR3 contains 12 residues. The CDR3 sequence: CASSAGITEAFF. In DNA form, the CDR3 reads TGTGCCAGCAGTGCTGGGATCACTGAAGCTTTCTTT. Filled out from reference TRBV2 and TRBJ1-1, the complete variable domain reads EPEVTQTPSHQVTQMGQEVILRCVPISNHLYFYWYRQILGQKVEFLVSFYNNEISEKSEIFDDQFSVERPDGSNFTLKIRSTKLEDSAMYFCASSAGITEAFFGQGTRLTVV.

The gene calls are TRBV19 and TRBJ1-5; no firm D call. The ends were cut back, 7 bases at V and 4 bases at J, with 8 bases in the middle. Germline assignment: CDR1 LNHDA and CDR2 SQIVND (reference sequence). The CDR3 spans 12 residues. The CDR3 spells CASTAGNQPQHF. CDR3 sequence (DNA): TGTGCCAGTACCGCGGGTAATCAGCCCCAGCATTTT.

The chain links TRBV19 to TRBJ1-5, with 9 bases identical to TRBD1. Germline trimming cut 7 bases from V and 9 bases from J; bases unmatched to any gene: 13. Germline values: CDR1 LNHDA, CDR2 SQIVND (reference sequence). The CDR3 sequence is 15 residues long. The CDR3 DNA sequence: TGTGCCAGTACGGGGACAGGGATTTCGGTAAGGCCCCAGCATTTT. Translated: CASTGTGISVRPQHF.

This clone occurred a few times. The J gene is TRBJ2-7, the V gene TRBV30, with D unclear. The CDR3 runs to 11 residues. Germline values: CDR1 GTSNPN, CDR2 SVGIG (reference sequence). V was shortened by 0 bases and J by 4 bases, with 4 bases between the two germline ends. CDR3 sequence: CAWSVLYEQYF. CDR3 DNA sequence: TGTGCCTGGAGTGTACTGTACGAGCAGTACTTC. The full variable domain, completed using reference TRBV30 and TRBJ2-7, is SQTIHQWPATLVQPVGSPLSLECTVEGTSNPNLYWYRQAAGRGLQLLFYSVGIGQISSEVPQNLSASRPQDRQFILSSKKLLLSDSGFYLCAWSVLYEQYFGPGTRLTVT.

V is TRBV7-8 and J is TRBJ1-2; D not certain. The CDR3 totals 11 residues. The V gene's germline CDR1 is SGHVS and CDR2 FQNEAQ. Between the trimmed V and J ends, which lost 5 bases and 5 bases, there was a span of 6 bases. Written as DNA, the CDR3 is TGTGCCAGCAGCCCGGGTTATGGCTACACCTTC. Translated: CASSPGYGYTF.

V gene TRBV13 combines with J gene TRBJ1-3; 7 bases agree with TRBD1. The CDR3 totals 16 residues. V lost 0 bases, J lost 3 bases, and 5 bases stayed unmatched. The V gene's germline CDR1 is PRHDT and CDR2 FYEKMQ (reference sequence). The DNA of the CDR3 is TGTGCCAGCAGCTTAGGGGCAGGGGGTTATGGAAACACCATATATTTT. Protein product: CASSLGAGGYGNTIYF.

The gene calls are TRBV10-1 and TRBJ1-3; D remains ambiguous. Trimming took 2 bases from V and 2 from J, leaving 7 bases between them. The CDR3 loop spans 14 amino acids. CDR1 is WNHNN, CDR2 SYGVQD, per germline (reference sequence). CDR3 loop: CASSEGSAGNTIYF. CDR3 nucleotides: TGCGCCAGCAGTGAGGGTTCAGCTGGAAACACCATATATTTT.

This chain joins TRBV5-1 and TRBJ2-3, with TRBD1 identical over 7 bases. There are 17 residues in the CDR3. V was clipped by 4 bases and J by 4 bases; unmatched bases: 15. Germline V gene sequence: CDR1 SGHRS, CDR2 YFSETQ. The CDR3 reads CASSRLQGPQGSDTQYF. CDR3 DNA: TGCGCCAGCAGCCGATTACAGGGGCCTCAAGGGTCAGATACGCAGTATTTT.

The chain uses TRBV11-1 and TRBJ2-7; D could derive from TRBD1 or TRBD2 (5 bases each). CDR3 length: 16 residues. The germline V and J ends were trimmed by 1 base and 3 bases, with 16 bases remaining between them. Germline V CDR1 and CDR2: SGHAT, FQDESV (reference sequence). The CDR3 bases are TGTGCCAGCAGCTTAGTTGGGGGTCAGTTTGTCTACGAGCAGTACTTC. Protein: CASSLVGGQFVYEQYF.

The chain couples TRBV6-6 to TRBJ2-1, with D unclear. The germline gives CDR1 MNHNY, CDR2 SVGAGI (reference sequence). V was pared by 7 bases and J by 3 bases, with 16 bases between. This CDR3 contains 15 residues. In nucleotides, the CDR3 is TGTGCCAGCACCAAGGTAGACCAACTCTACAATGAGCAGTTCTTC. This encodes CASTKVDQLYNEQFF.

The gene calls are TRBV2 and TRBJ1-3; the D is unclear. CDR1 and CDR2 (germline): SNHLY, FYNNEI. This CDR3 has 14 residues. V lost 6 bases and J 4 bases, leaving 13 bases between the germline ends. CDR3 region: CASRLSSQGNTIYF. For the CDR3, the DNA is TGTGCCAGCAGATTATCGTCACAAGGAAACACCATATATTTT.

This sequence joins TRBV24-1 and TRBJ1-1, with TRBD1 as a possible D gene (5 bases). Germline V gene lookup returns CDR1 KGHDR and CDR2 SFDVKD. The CDR3 runs to 13 residues. Trimming left V 8 bases short and J 1 base short, with 10 bases between. The CDR3 region is CATTTGQNTEAFF. The CDR3 DNA reads as TGTGCCACCACTACAGGTCAGAACACTGAAGCTTTCTTT.